This T cell receptor (beta chain) was found in a study of technical replicates of blood from a few donors. CDR3 length: 13 amino acids. Trimming stripped 4 bases from V and 0 bases from J, with 6 bases between. Germline CDR1 reads LNHDA; CDR2 reads SQIVND (reference sequence). Sequenced by immunoSEQ multiplex PCR; TCRdb stores in-frame clones only, minus some. The sample lists tens of thousands of clones; 90% to 95% were seen once. This sequence originates from a human donor in good health. Some clones in this sample may be carry-over from other donors' samples. This chain uses TRBV19 with TRBJ1-1; D is ambiguous. Sequencing was done on a sample of PBMCs. The CDR3 reads CASSTTVNTEAFF. For the CDR3, the DNA is TGTGCCAGTAGTACTACAGTGAACACTGAAGCTTTCTTT.